This is a list of T cell receptor beta chains from one sample in a study of response to subunit inactivated influenza vaccine. MiXCR was run by TCRdb on the RT-PCR reads, yielding one entry per CDR3 protein. The profile shows 300,000 to 350,000 distinct CDR3 sequences, about 20% of them singletons. This specimen consisted of PBMCs from blood, obtained 21 months after vaccination. These receptors came from a man between 50 and 70 years old who received an inactivated influenza vaccine. Each CDR3 is given with its conserved first and last residue. The D gene is left open where the match is weak. Clone size, where shown, is once, few, many, or a class for clones that have expanded.

size	V	J	D	DNA	CDR3
NA	TRBV6-5	TRBJ2-7	TRBD2	TGTGCCAGCAGTTCCGTACTAGCGGGAGACGAGCAGTACTTC	CASSSVLAGDEQYF
many	TRBV10-2	TRBJ1-5	TRBD1	TGCGCCAGCGCCGAGACAGGGGGCGGACAGCCCCAGCATTTT	CASAETGGGQPQHF
NA	TRBV20-1	TRBJ1-2	NA	TGCAGTGCTAGTCCCCCCGGTCGGACTAACTATGGCTACACCTTC	CSASPPGRTNYGYTF
NA	TRBV3-1	TRBJ2-1	TRBD2	TGTGCCAGCAGCCAAGGGACTAGCGGGAGGTTGTATGAGCAGTTCTTC	CASSQGTSGRLYEQFF
NA	TRBV5-1	TRBJ2-7	NA	TGCGCCAGCAGCTTACAAACGACAGGAACAAGCTCCTACGAGCAGTACTTC	CASSLQTTGTSSYEQYF
NA	TRBV10-2	TRBJ2-7	TRBD2	TGCGCCAGCAGGGAGACGGGGGGGTTCTCCTACGAGCAGTACTTC	CASRETGGFSYEQYF
NA	TRBV18	TRBJ2-2	NA	TGTGCCAGCTCACCAAGGGACACCGGGGAGCTGTTTTTT	CASSPRDTGELFF
few	TRBV3-1	TRBJ2-5	NA	TGTGCCAGCAGCCAAGGGCCTCTTGAGACCCAGTACTTC	CASSQGPLETQYF
NA	TRBV14	TRBJ2-1	NA	TGTGCCAGCAGCCATTACTCTAGCTATGGGAATGAGCAGTTCTTC	CASSHYSSYGNEQFF
NA	TRBV4-1	TRBJ2-7	TRBD1	TGCGCCAGCAGCCGGACAGGGGGCAACGAGCAGTACTTC	CASSRTGGNEQYF
NA	TRBV6-1	TRBJ1-1	TRBD1	TGTGCCAGCACCGTCCGAGGAGCAGGGGGCGTAGCTTTCTTT	CASTVRGAGGVAFF
few	TRBV10-3	TRBJ2-7	NA	TGTGCCATCAGTGAGAGTCAGGGGCATCCCTACGAGCAGTACTTC	CAISESQGHPYEQYF
NA	TRBV6-5	TRBJ1-2	NA	TGTGCCAGCAGTTACCGGGGGGCGGCTGGCTACACCTTC	CASSYRGAAGYTF
few	TRBV18	TRBJ1-3	NA	TGTGCCAGCTCATCTGTCGTCGATTTCTCTGGAAACACCATATATTTT	CASSSVVDFSGNTIYF
NA	TRBV28	TRBJ2-3	NA	TGTGCCAGCAGTTTTGTCTTCAGGATCTCTAGCACAGATACGCAGTATTTT	CASSFVFRISSTDTQYF
few	TRBV7-9	TRBJ1-4	NA	TGTGCCAGCAGCTTAGAGGGAAATGAAAAACTGTTTTTT	CASSLEGNEKLFF
few	TRBV6-2/TRBV6-3	TRBJ1-5	NA	TGTGCCAGCAGTTACTCGGTCAGTTATAGCAATCAGCCCCAGCATTTT	CASSYSVSYSNQPQHF
few	TRBV12-3/TRBV12-4	TRBJ1-5	NA	TGTGCCAGCAGTCCACACCAAGGCCAGCCCCAGCATTTT	CASSPHQGQPQHF
NA	TRBV20-1	TRBJ2-3	TRBD2	TGCAGAGCAGGATCTGGTGGGAGGGCCTACACAGATACGCAGTATTTT	CRAGSGGRAYTDTQYF
many	TRBV5-1	TRBJ1-6	TRBD1	TGCGCCAGCAGCTTGGCAGGGGGCCGGTCACCCCTCCACTTT	CASSLAGGRSPLHF
few	TRBV2	TRBJ1-1	NA	TGTGCCAGCAGCAAATGGGACGTCGCTGAAGCTTTCTTT	CASSKWDVAEAFF
NA	TRBV9	TRBJ1-6	NA	TGTGCCAGCAGCGTATCTCAGCAGGGTTCACCCCTCCACTTT	CASSVSQQGSPLHF
few	TRBV29-1	TRBJ1-3	NA	TGCAGCGTTGTTTCTGGAAACACCATATATTTT	CSVVSGNTIYF
NA	TRBV7-1	TRBJ2-3	TRBD2	TGTGCCAGCAGCTCGGAGGGGACTAGCGGGGCTTATACGCAGTATTTT	CASSSEGTSGAYTQYF
NA	TRBV6-1	TRBJ1-1	TRBD1	TGTGCCAGCAGACAGGGGGCTGGGACTGAAGCTTTCTTT	CASRQGAGTEAFF
few	TRBV12-3/TRBV12-4	TRBJ1-1	NA	TGTGCCAGCAGGACTTGGTCGTTGAACACTGAAGCTTTCTTT	CASRTWSLNTEAFF
few	TRBV20-1	TRBJ1-5	NA	TGCAGTGCCCACTCGGGGGTCCGAAGTCAGCCCCAGCATTTT	CSAHSGVRSQPQHF
NA	TRBV9	TRBJ2-1	TRBD1	TGTGCCAGCAGCAAGGGACAGGGGGCTTACAATGAGCAGTTCTTC	CASSKGQGAYNEQFF
NA	TRBV28	TRBJ1-3	TRBD1	TGTGCCAGCAGGAGGCCGAGGACAGGCTCTGGAAACACCATATATTTT	CASRRPRTGSGNTIYF
NA	TRBV12-3/TRBV12-4	TRBJ2-2	NA	TGTGCCAGCAGGCGAACCGGGACTCCCTGGGGTCTGTTTTTT	CASRRTGTPWGLFF
NA	TRBV11-2	TRBJ2-7	TRBD1	TGTGCCAGCAGCTTAGTCCCGGGACAGGGGGGTTTCAGCTCCTACGAGCAGTACTTC	CASSLVPGQGGFSSYEQYF
few	TRBV14	TRBJ1-4	TRBD1	TGTGCCAGCAGCCAGACGACAGGGGAAAAACTGTTTTTT	CASSQTTGEKLFF
NA	TRBV5-1	TRBJ2-5	TRBD1	TGCGCCAGCAGCTCGGGACAGCCACAAGAGACCCAGTACTTC	CASSSGQPQETQYF
few	TRBV20-1	TRBJ2-1	TRBD2	TGCAGTGCATCCAGCGGGAGGCGTTACAATGAGCAGTTCTTC	CSASSGRRYNEQFF
NA	TRBV2	TRBJ1-3	NA	TGTGCCAGCAGTTCCGGGACAAGCTCTGGAAACACCATATATTTT	CASSSGTSSGNTIYF
NA	TRBV12-5	TRBJ1-1	NA	TGTGCTAGTGGCTCCGGAGGGGGCACTGAAGCTTTCTTT	CASGSGGGTEAFF
NA	TRBV7-2	TRBJ1-2	NA	TGTGCCAGCAGCTTGCTAGGGGCTCCTATGGGCTACACCTTC	CASSLLGAPMGYTF
NA	TRBV20-1	TRBJ2-5	TRBD2	TGCAGTGCTAGAGTGAATCGTCCGGGACTAAAAGAGACCCAGTACTTC	CSARVNRPGLKETQYF
few	TRBV3-1	TRBJ1-5	TRBD1	TGTGCCAGCAGCCCGAGACAGGGTGTACATCAGCCCCAGCATTTT	CASSPRQGVHQPQHF
NA	TRBV20-1	TRBJ1-1	TRBD1	TGCAGTGCCTCCGGCGGGACAGGGTGGACTGAAGCTTTCTTT	CSASGGTGWTEAFF
many	TRBV7-2	TRBJ2-1	NA	TGTGCCAGCAGCTTAACGGAGTCAGGTCTACCCTACAATGAGCAGTTCTTC	CASSLTESGLPYNEQFF
NA	TRBV24-1	TRBJ2-1	NA	TGTGCCACCAGTGATTTGGGTCCCCTGACAGGCAATGAGCAGTTCTTC	CATSDLGPLTGNEQFF
few	TRBV7-9	TRBJ2-3	TRBD2	TGTGCCAGCACCGCTGCGGGGGCAGATACGCAGTATTTT	CASTAAGADTQYF
NA	TRBV5-5	TRBJ1-1	NA	TGTGCCGGCAGCCTAGGGGGGGGCAACACTGAAGCTTTCTTT	CAGSLGGGNTEAFF
NA	TRBV14	TRBJ2-5	NA	TGTGCCAGCAGCCGCAATTGGGGCGCGGAGACCCAGTACTTC	CASSRNWGAETQYF
NA	TRBV5-1	TRBJ1-1	NA	TGCGCCAGCAGCTTGAACCCGGGGTCCCAGGGGAACACTGAAGCTTTCTTT	CASSLNPGSQGNTEAFF
NA	TRBV7-6	TRBJ2-2	NA	TGTGCCAGCAGTGCTGCCTGGGAGCTGTTTTTT	CASSAAWELFF
NA	TRBV20-1	TRBJ1-5	NA	TGCAGTGCCATCAGACCTGATCAGCCCCAGCATTTT	CSAIRPDQPQHF
few	TRBV9	TRBJ1-1	TRBD1	TGTGCCAGCAGCACTAACCCTGGGGACAGCTTGAACACTGAAGCTTTCTTT	CASSTNPGDSLNTEAFF